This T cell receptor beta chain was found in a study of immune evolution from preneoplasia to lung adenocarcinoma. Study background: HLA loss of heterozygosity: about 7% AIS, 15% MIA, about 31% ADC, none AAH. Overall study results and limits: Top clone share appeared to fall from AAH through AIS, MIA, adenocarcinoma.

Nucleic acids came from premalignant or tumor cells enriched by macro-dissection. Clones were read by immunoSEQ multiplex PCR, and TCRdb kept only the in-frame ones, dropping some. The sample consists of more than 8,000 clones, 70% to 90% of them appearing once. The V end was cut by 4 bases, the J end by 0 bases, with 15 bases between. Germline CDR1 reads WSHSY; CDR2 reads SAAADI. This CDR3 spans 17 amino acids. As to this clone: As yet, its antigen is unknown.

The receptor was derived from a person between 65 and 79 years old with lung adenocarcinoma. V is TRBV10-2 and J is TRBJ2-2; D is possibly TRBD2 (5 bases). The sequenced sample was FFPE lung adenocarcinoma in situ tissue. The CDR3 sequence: CASSAGRPPTNTGELFF. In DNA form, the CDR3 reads TGCGCCAGCAGTGCTGGGAGACCTCCTACGAACACCGGGGAGCTGTTTTTT.